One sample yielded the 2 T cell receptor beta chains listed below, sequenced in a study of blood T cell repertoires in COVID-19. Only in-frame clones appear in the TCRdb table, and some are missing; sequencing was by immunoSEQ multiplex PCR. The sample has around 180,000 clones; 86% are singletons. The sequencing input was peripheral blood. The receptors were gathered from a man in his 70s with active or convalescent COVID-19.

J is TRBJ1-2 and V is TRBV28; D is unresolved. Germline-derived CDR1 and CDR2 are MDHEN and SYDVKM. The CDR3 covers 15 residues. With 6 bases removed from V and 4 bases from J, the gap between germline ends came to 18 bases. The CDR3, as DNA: TGTGCCAGCAGCCGGGGAGGGATCGAGGCCTATGGCTACACCTTC. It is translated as CASSRGGIEAYGYTF.

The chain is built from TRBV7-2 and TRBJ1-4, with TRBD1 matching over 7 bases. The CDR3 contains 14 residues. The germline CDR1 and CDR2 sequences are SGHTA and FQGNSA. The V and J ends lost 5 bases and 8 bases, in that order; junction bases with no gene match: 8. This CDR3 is CASSGRQGGEKLFF. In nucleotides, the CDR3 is TGTGCCAGCAGCGGGCGACAGGGTGGGGAAAAACTGTTTTTT.